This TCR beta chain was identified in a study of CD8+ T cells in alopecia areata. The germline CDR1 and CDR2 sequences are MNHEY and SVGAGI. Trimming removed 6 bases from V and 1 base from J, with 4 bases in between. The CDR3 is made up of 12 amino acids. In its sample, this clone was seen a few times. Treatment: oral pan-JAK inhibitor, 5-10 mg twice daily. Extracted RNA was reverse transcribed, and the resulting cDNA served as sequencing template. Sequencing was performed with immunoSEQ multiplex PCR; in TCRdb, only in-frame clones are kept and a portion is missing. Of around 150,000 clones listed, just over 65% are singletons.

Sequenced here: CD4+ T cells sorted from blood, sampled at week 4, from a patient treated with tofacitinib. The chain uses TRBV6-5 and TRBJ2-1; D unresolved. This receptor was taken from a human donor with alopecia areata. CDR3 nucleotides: TGTGCCAGCAGGGCTTCCTACAATGAGCAGTTCTTC. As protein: CASRASYNEQFF.